Shown below are 13 T cell receptor beta chains from a single sample sequenced in a study of T cell repertoires in cytomegalovirus infection. TCRdb called the reads again in MiXCR, with one record for every CDR3 protein. Of about 890,000 distinct CDR3 sequences in the sample, 30% to 40% were seen once. For these TCRs, the target antigens are not known. The sample in question was cultured CD8+ T cells from PBMCs, obtained from culture after CMV antigen stimulation. The receptors derive from a human donor in good health (CMV status not recorded). Some clones in this sample may be carry-over from other donors' samples.

In its sample, this clonotype was seen a few times. The DNA for the CDR3 is TGTGCCAGCAGCGTAGAATTGGCGGCCTACAATGAGCAGTTCTTC. It encodes CASSVELAAYNEQFF. This chain connects TRBV9 to TRBJ2-1, with D hard to call. The CDR3 is 15 amino acids. Trimming removed 0 bases from V and 2 bases from J, with 9 bases in between. Germline V gives CDR1 SGDLS, CDR2 YYNGEE.

The chain has TRBV27 and TRBJ2-7, with 8 nucleotides matching TRBD1. Per the germline V gene, CDR1 is MNHEY and CDR2 is SMNVEV (reference sequence). CDR3 length: 15 residues. DNA for the CDR3: TGTGCCAGCAGTCTATCGGGGGCAGGGGGCAACGAGCAGTACGTC. Protein sequence: CASSLSGAGGNEQYV.

This clonotype appeared a few times. V is TRBV6-2 or TRBV6-3 and J is TRBJ2-1; 10 nucleotides line up with TRBD2. The CDR3 covers 13 residues. CDR1 is MNHEY, CDR2 SVGEGT, per germline. The V segment lost 10 bases and the J segment 3 bases; nucleotides outside the gene matches: 3. The CDR3 coding sequence is TGTGCCACCAGGACTAGCGGCTACAATGAGCAGTTCTTC. Amino acid sequence: CATRTSGYNEQFF.

This clonotype was counted at least ten times. The V call is TRBV7-2, the J call TRBJ2-4; TRBD1 aligns across 7 bases. CDR1 is SGHTA and CDR2 is FQGNSA in the germline V gene. The CDR3 totals 16 residues. V gave up 2 bases and J gave up 3 bases; unmatched junction bases: 7. The CDR3 spells CASSLTLAGGKNIQYF. Written as DNA, the CDR3 is TGTGCCAGCAGCTTAACTCTGGCAGGGGGCAAAAACATTCAGTACTTC.

This clonotype was counted between two and nine times. The J gene is TRBJ1-4, the V gene TRBV24-1, with TRBD1 matching 7 bases. The CDR3 is 18 residues long. The V gene's germline CDR1 is KGHDR and CDR2 SFDVKD. With V trimmed by 3 bases and J by 5 bases, 14 bases remained unmatched. This CDR3 reads CATSDPGQATEGNEKLFF. CDR3 bases: TGTGCCACCAGTGATCCAGGACAGGCTACTGAGGGGAATGAAAAACTGTTTTTT.

The V call is TRBV14, the J call TRBJ2-1, with 9 bases lining up with TRBD2. V lost 7 bases to trimming and J lost 0 bases; unmatched junction nucleotides: 7. CDR1 is SGHDN and CDR2 is FVKESK in the germline V gene. This CDR3 contains 16 residues. As DNA, the CDR3 is TGTGCCAGCACCGGACTAGCGAGGAGCTCCTACAATGAGCAGTTCTTC. Protein: CASTGLARSSYNEQFF.

The count of this clonotype is one. This may arise from a read error, as a much more abundant clone is one base away. The chain combines TRBV7-6 with TRBJ2-1; a weak D match, TRBD1 (6 bases). The CDR3 has 17 amino acids. Germline V gene lookup returns CDR1 SGHVS and CDR2 FNYEAQ. This CDR3 is CVSSRNRAASSYNEQFF. The CDR3 nucleotides read TGTGTCAGCAGTCGGAACAGGGCGGCGAGCTCCTACAATGAGCAGTTCTTC.

The chain carries TRBV27 and TRBJ2-7; D gene ambiguous. V gave up 4 bases and J gave up 5 bases, with 9 bases separating them. The length of the CDR3 is 12 residues. Germline V lookup: CDR1 MNHEY, CDR2 SMNVEV (reference sequence). The CDR3 loop reads CASSSKTDEQYV. In DNA form, the CDR3 reads TGTGCCAGCAGTTCGAAGACGGACGAGCAGTACGTC.

V and J are TRBV4-1 and TRBJ1-1; D is unclear. Germline-derived CDR1 and CDR2 are MGHRA and YSYEKL. Between the trimmed V and J ends, which lost 0 bases and 6 bases, there was a span of 14 bases. The CDR3 has 15 amino acids. The CDR3 is CASSQDLGSVSEAFF. For the CDR3, the DNA is TGCGCCAGCAGCCAAGACCTAGGGAGTGTATCTGAAGCTTTCTTT.

This clonotype has only a few counts. This chain links TRBV27 with TRBJ1-2, with TRBD1 matching 8 bases. Germline assignment: CDR1 MNHEY and CDR2 SMNVEV (reference sequence). This CDR3 has 13 amino acids. The V and J ends lost 10 bases and 6 bases, in that order; junction bases with no gene match: 10. CDR3 in amino acids: CATGGTGLNGYTF. The CDR3 coding sequence is TGTGCCACCGGGGGGACAGGTCTAAATGGCTACACCTTC.

This clonotype has just a few counts. Here the CDR3 reads CASSDGPDPSSGNTIYF. The CDR3 bases are TGTGCCAGCAGCGACGGACCCGACCCAAGCTCTGGAAACACCATATATTTT. The chain uses TRBV13 and TRBJ1-3; no clear D gene. CDR1 PRHDT and CDR2 FYEKMQ come from the germline V gene (reference sequence). V lost 5 bases, J lost 0 bases, and 17 bases lay in between. The CDR3 consists of 17 residues.

The rearrangement uses TRBV18 and TRBJ1-6; 9 nucleotides agree with TRBD1. Germline CDR1 and CDR2: KGHSH and LQKENI. The CDR3 runs 16 residues. After removal of 4 bases from V and 8 bases from J, the junction contained 9 bases not matched to a gene. DNA of the CDR3: TGTGCCAGCTCACAACTACAGGGGGCGGTTGATTCACCCCTCCACTTT. This sequence encodes CASSQLQGAVDSPLHF.

The rearrangement uses TRBV7-8 and TRBJ2-1; D not resolved. Germline values: CDR1 SGHVS, CDR2 FQNEAQ. Trimming removed 5 bases at V and 5 bases at J, with 16 bases between. This CDR3 spans 15 amino acids. The chain's CDR3 is CASSPRAGLHNEQFF. The CDR3 DNA reads as TGTGCCAGCAGCCCCCGGGCCGGTCTCCACAATGAGCAGTTCTTC.